The present entry profiles one T cell receptor beta chain with its context. Germline-derived CDR1 and CDR2 are SGHNT and YYREEE (reference sequence). Trimming took 2 bases from V and 7 from J, leaving 16 bases between them. The length of the CDR3 is 14 residues. Authors' analysis steps: Using reference gene primer amplification, nucleated cell counts were estimated. The assay was immunoSEQ multiplex PCR, and TCRdb's table has in-frame clones only and misses some. Clonal size and the V and J genes are those of that table, whereas D and trimming came from the DNA. The profile shows about 320,000 clones, over 85% of them singletons. Seattle patients were enrolled during active infection and followed longitudinally. This specimen belongs to a study of blood T cell repertoires in COVID-19.

The sequence came from a woman aged 30 to 39 with COVID-19, enrolled during active disease. The material sequenced was peripheral blood. The genes are TRBV5-4 and TRBJ2-7; D is possibly TRBD2 (6 bases). CDR3 sequence reads: CASSFIGTGLEQYF. For the CDR3, the DNA is TGTGCCAGCAGCTTCATCGGGACGGGACTGGAGCAGTACTTC.